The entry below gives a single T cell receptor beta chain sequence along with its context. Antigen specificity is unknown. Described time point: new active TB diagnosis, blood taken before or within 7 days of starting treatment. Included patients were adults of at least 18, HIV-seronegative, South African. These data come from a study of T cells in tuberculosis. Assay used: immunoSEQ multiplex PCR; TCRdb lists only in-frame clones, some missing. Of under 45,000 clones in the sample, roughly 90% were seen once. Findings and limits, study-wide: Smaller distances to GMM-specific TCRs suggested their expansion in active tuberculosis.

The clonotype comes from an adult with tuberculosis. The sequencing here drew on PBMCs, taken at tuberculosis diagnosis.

The CDR3 loop is CASSSRTGEGQPQHF. CDR3 nucleotides: TGTGCCAGCAGCTCCAGGACAGGGGAGGGTCAGCCCCAGCATTTT. This chain uses TRBV7-2 with TRBJ1-5; 9 bases are shared with TRBD1. The CDR3 is made up of 15 amino acids. V shed 4 bases and J 6 bases; nucleotides not matched to a gene: 7. CDR1 and CDR2 (germline): SGHTA, FQGNSA.